This paragraph covers one T cell receptor (beta chain) sequence. The germline CDR1 and CDR2 sequences are GTSNPN and SVGIG (reference sequence). V was shortened by 1 base and J by 8 bases, with 5 bases between the two germline ends. The CDR3 loop spans 11 amino acids. This specimen belongs to a study of blood T cell repertoires in COVID-19. The assay was immunoSEQ multiplex PCR, and TCRdb's table has in-frame clones only and misses some. Among around 250,000 clones listed, less than 95% were seen once. The J gene is TRBJ1-4, the V gene TRBV30, with D unresolved. The source of this sequence is a man aged 40-55 years who had been exposed to COVID-19. The sample consisted of PBMCs or T cells enriched from blood (not recorded which). CDR3 amino acids: CAWSGPEKLFF. DNA for the CDR3: TGTGCCTGGAGTGGGCCGGAAAAACTGTTTTTT. Full variable domain (missing parts from reference TRBV30 and TRBJ1-4): SQTIHQWPATLVQPVGSPLSLECTVEGTSNPNLYWYRQAAGRGLQLLFYSVGIGQISSEVPQNLSASRPQDRQFILSSKKLLLSDSGFYLCAWSGPEKLFFGSGTQLSVL.